This T cell receptor beta chain was captured by sequencing in a study of blood T cell repertoires in COVID-19. About the research overall: The United States, Italy and Spain were the sources of the acute and convalescent COVID-19 samples. Sources were T cells, B-cell-depleted T cells, or PBMCs; the material itself was cDNA or gDNA.

Recruited during active infection, patients (from Seattle) were subsequently followed longitudinally. Per the authors' pipeline: Amplification with reference gene primers provided the estimates of nucleated cell counts. Some clones are missing from TCRdb's copy, which holds only in-frame ones; the method was immunoSEQ multiplex PCR. For V, J and clone size, that table is used; D and trimming come from the DNA. The data show about 76,000 clones, about 82% seen once. From germline, CDR1 is SEHNR and CDR2 FQNEAQ (reference sequence). The trim removed 8 bases at V and 6 bases at J, leaving 5 bases unmatched. CDR3 length: 12 residues.

The receptor was isolated from a man aged 45-65 years with COVID-19, enrolled during active disease. Sequenced sample: peripheral blood. The chain combines TRBV7-9 with TRBJ2-5; TRBD2 matches at 8 bases. The CDR3 coding sequence is TGTGCCAGCGGTAGCGGGATGAAGACCCAGTACTTC. Translating it yields CASGSGMKTQYF.